One and the same sample provided the 25 T cell receptor beta chains below, sequenced in a study of blood T cell repertoires in COVID-19. TCRdb's table, derived via immunoSEQ multiplex PCR, lists solely in-frame clones and lacks some. The sample lists some 150,000 clones; around three quarters were seen once. Sequencing was performed on peripheral blood. The source of these receptors is a man between 60 and 75 years old with acute or convalescent COVID-19.

The chain carries TRBV28 and TRBJ2-1, with a weak D call TRBD2 (5 bases). This CDR3 region has 16 residues. V lost 6 bases, J lost 9 bases, and 24 bases lay in between. Per the germline V gene, CDR1 is MDHEN and CDR2 is SYDVKM. The CDR3 protein is CASSWPGGVEDREQFF. The CDR3 DNA reads TGTGCCAGCAGCTGGCCAGGTGGAGTGGAGGATCGTGAGCAGTTCTTC.

This chain joins TRBV12-5 and TRBJ1-1; TRBD1 matches at 9 bases. CDR3 length: 14 amino acids. V lost 6 bases, J lost 5 bases, and 7 bases stayed unmatched. Germline V gene lookup returns CDR1 LGHNT and CDR2 FRNRAP. CDR3 sequence reads: CASGQGTGHTEAFF. The CDR3 DNA follows: TGTGCTAGTGGCCAGGGGACAGGGCATACTGAAGCTTTCTTT.

The chain carries TRBV6-1 and TRBJ1-1; 9 bases map to TRBD1. The germline V gene encodes CDR1 MNHNS and CDR2 SASEGT. The CDR3 extends over 15 amino acids. Trimming took 3 bases from V and 5 from J; bases not matched to a gene: 7. CDR3 amino acids: CASSDRDRENTEAFF. CDR3 nucleotides: TGTGCCAGCAGTGACCGGGACAGGGAGAATACTGAAGCTTTCTTT.

This clone occurred a few times. This chain joins TRBV11-3 and TRBJ2-3; D is possibly TRBD1 (6 bases). Trimming shortened V by 5 bases and J by 3 bases, and 18 bases separated the two germline ends. Germline V lookup: CDR1 SGHNT, CDR2 YENEEA. There are 16 residues in the CDR3. The CDR3 loop reads CASSPLGQGRTDTQYF. In DNA, the CDR3 is TGTGCCAGCAGCCCTCTCGGTCAGGGGAGAACAGATACGCAGTATTTT.

This sequence joins TRBV9 and TRBJ2-5, with D perhaps TRBD1 (6 bases). V was clipped by 0 bases and J by 5 bases, with 11 bases between them. The CDR3 totals 14 residues. Per the germline V gene, CDR1 is SGDLS and CDR2 is YYNGEE. CDR3 bases: TGTGCCAGCAGCGTAGTCGGGACAACGGAGACCCAGTACTTC. This translates into CASSVVGTTETQYF.

This chain connects TRBV5-4 to TRBJ2-2, with D perhaps TRBD2 (6 bases). Germline V gives CDR1 SGHNT, CDR2 YYREEE (reference sequence). The CDR3 length is 15 residues. Trimming took off 2 bases at V and 1 base at J, with 9 bases between the two ends. CDR3 in DNA: TGTGCCAGCAGCTTTGGGGGGTTGAACACCGGGGAGCTGTTTTTT. This translates into CASSFGGLNTGELFF.

The V and J genes are TRBV29-1 and TRBJ1-1; D might be TRBD1 (5 bases). This CDR3 is 12 amino acids long. Germline CDR1 reads SQVTM; CDR2 reads ANQGSEA. Trimming removed 6 bases from V and 10 bases from J, with 18 bases in between. The CDR3 nucleotides read TGCAGCGTGGGGGGGGACTCCCACGTAGCTTTCTTT. Residues: CSVGGDSHVAFF.

This chain uses TRBV6-6 with TRBJ1-5, with 7 bases identical to TRBD1. V trimming: 6 bases; J trimming: 2 bases; junction bases outside the gene matches: 4. CDR1 is MNHNY and CDR2 is SVGAGI in the germline V gene (reference sequence). The CDR3 totals 14 residues. The CDR3 DNA reads TGTGCCAGCAGAAGAGGACAGGGCAATCAGCCCCAGCATTTT. Translated, it gives CASRRGQGNQPQHF.

There are a few counts of this clone. The chain is built from TRBV30 and TRBJ1-1; 7 bases line up with TRBD1. Trimming took 5 bases from V and 1 from J; bases not matched to a gene: 4. The CDR3 runs 13 residues. Germline assignment: CDR1 GTSNPN and CDR2 SVGIG (reference sequence). CDR3 nucleotides: TGTGCCTGGCACAGGGGAGAGAACACTGAAGCTTTCTTT. Protein: CAWHRGENTEAFF.

The chain employs TRBV30 and TRBJ2-3; D possibly corresponds to TRBD1 (6 bases). Germline lookup yields CDR1 GTSNPN and CDR2 SVGIG (reference sequence). CDR3 size: 14 residues. Between the trimmed V and J ends, which lost 4 bases and 0 bases, there was a span of 11 bases. The CDR3 DNA sequence: TGTGCCTGGAATACAGGGTCCAGCACAGATACGCAGTATTTT. It specifies CAWNTGSSTDTQYF.

The chain is built from TRBV18 and TRBJ1-5; D remains unclear. From germline, CDR1 is KGHSH and CDR2 LQKENI. The CDR3 consists of 15 residues. V lost 2 bases and J lost 2, with 10 bases in between. Here the CDR3 reads CASSPGEVGNQPQHF. The CDR3 DNA reads as TGTGCCAGCTCACCAGGGGAGGTGGGCAATCAGCCCCAGCATTTT.

This clone was recorded a few times. The V and J genes are TRBV5-1 and TRBJ2-7; D may be TRBD1 (6 bases). The CDR3 consists of 16 residues. V lost 0 bases, J lost 2 bases, and 15 bases lay in between. The V gene's germline CDR1 is SGHRS and CDR2 YFSETQ. The CDR3 coding sequence is TGCGCCAGCAGCTTGGGGGCAACGGACAGACCCTACGAGCAGTACTTC. Its translation: CASSLGATDRPYEQYF.

The chain couples TRBV6-5 to TRBJ1-6; 7 bases map to TRBD1. Germline trimming cut 10 bases from V and 5 bases from J; bases unmatched to any gene: 5. Germline V CDR1 and CDR2: MNHEY, SVGAGI. The CDR3 contains 13 residues. The CDR3: CATHRGDNSPLHF. The CDR3 DNA reads TGTGCCACACACAGGGGCGATAATTCACCCCTCCACTTT.

The rearrangement joins TRBV7-3 to TRBJ2-1; 10 bases align to TRBD2. This CDR3 region has 15 residues. V shed 2 bases, J shed 7 bases, and the junction held 5 bases outside the gene matches. Germline V CDR1 and CDR2: SGHTA, FQGTGA. The CDR3 sequence: CASSLSSGRSNEQFF. Here the CDR3 DNA reads TGTGCCAGCAGCTTATCTAGCGGGAGATCAAATGAGCAGTTCTTC.

In its sample, this clone was seen once. The rearrangement joins TRBV5-1 to TRBJ2-3; 7 nucleotides line up with TRBD1. Germline V CDR1 and CDR2: SGHRS, YFSETQ. With 4 bases clipped from V and 3 bases from J, the junction kept 8 bases outside the gene matches. This CDR3 has 15 residues. The CDR3 DNA follows: TGCGCCAGCAGCCCCACAGGGGTTCAGACAGATACGCAGTATTTT. It encodes CASSPTGVQTDTQYF.

This clone occurred a few times. This rearrangement joins TRBV18 to TRBJ1-3; D remains unclear. In germline, CDR1 is KGHSH, CDR2 LQKENI. Trimming pared 3 bases from V and 3 bases from J, leaving 12 bases between. This CDR3 has 15 amino acids. The CDR3 region is CASSPLREFGNTIYF. The CDR3 region has the DNA TGTGCCAGCTCACCTCTACGGGAATTTGGAAACACCATATATTTT.

This chain connects TRBV7-9 to TRBJ1-1; no clear D gene. CDR3 length equals 11 residues. Germline-derived CDR1 and CDR2 are SEHNR and FQNEAQ (reference sequence). Trimming took off 2 bases at V and 11 bases at J, with 9 bases between the two ends. CDR3 region: CASSLLIRAFF. Here the CDR3 DNA reads TGTGCCAGCAGCTTATTGATACGGGCTTTCTTT. The variable domain in full, completed from reference TRBV7-9 and TRBJ1-1, reads DTGVSQNPRHKITKRGQNVTFRCDPISEHNRLYWYRQTLGQGPEFLTYFQNEAQLEKSRLLSDRFSAERPKGSFSTLEIQRTEQGDSAMYLCASSLLIRAFFGQGTRLTVV.

The rearrangement uses TRBV6-1 and TRBJ1-4; TRBD1 might be the D (5 bases). The germline V gene encodes CDR1 MNHNS and CDR2 SASEGT. This CDR3 region has 14 residues. V gave up 2 bases and J gave up 10 bases, with 14 bases separating them. CDR3 coding DNA: TGTGCCAGCAGTGAATCGGCCGGGGGGAGAAAACTGTTTTTT. Its translation: CASSESAGGRKLFF.

This sequence joins TRBV10-1 and TRBJ2-1; TRBD2 agrees at 7 bases. The CDR3 is 16 residues long. Germline lookup yields CDR1 WNHNN and CDR2 SYGVQD (reference sequence). The V and J ends lost 4 bases and 5 bases, in that order; junction bases with no gene match: 11. CDR3 protein: CASSGGGARLNNEQFF. The CDR3 DNA reads TGCGCCAGCAGTGGGGGGGGAGCGAGGTTGAACAATGAGCAGTTCTTC.

The chain links TRBV25-1 to TRBJ2-1; weak D call: TRBD1 (6 bases). The germline V and J ends were trimmed by 2 bases and 7 bases, with 18 bases remaining between them. The CDR3 spans 16 residues. Looked up from germline, CDR1 is MGHDK and CDR2 is SYGVNS. The CDR3 nucleotides are TGTGCCAGCAGTGAAGTCACAGGGCCGAAGGGGAATGAGCAGTTCTTC. Amino acids: CASSEVTGPKGNEQFF.

The chain uses TRBV6-5 and TRBJ2-1; 11 bases are shared with TRBD1. Germline trimming cut 6 bases from V and 6 bases from J; bases unmatched to any gene: 7. Germline CDR1 reads MNHEY; CDR2 reads SVGAGI. This CDR3 has 15 residues. This CDR3 reads CASSEDRGRINEQFF. In nucleotides, the CDR3 is TGTGCCAGCAGCGAGGACAGGGGGCGAATCAATGAGCAGTTCTTC.

Here the CDR3 reads CASSGWGEGYNEQFF. Here the CDR3 DNA reads TGTGCCAGTAGTGGCTGGGGGGAGGGGTACAATGAGCAGTTCTTC. The rearrangement links TRBV19 to TRBJ2-1; 7 positions match TRBD2. In germline, CDR1 is LNHDA, CDR2 SQIVND (reference sequence). The length of the CDR3 is 15 residues. The trim removed 5 bases at V and 4 bases at J, leaving 8 bases unmatched.

The gene calls are TRBV6-5 and TRBJ2-3; tentatively, D is TRBD2 (6 bases). Deletions cut 6 bases from V and 4 bases from J, with 17 bases between. Germline CDR1 and CDR2: MNHEY and SVGAGI. The CDR3 is made up of 15 amino acids. In DNA form, the CDR3 reads TGTGCCAGCAGGATGGGACTCCGAGGTGCAGATACGCAGTATTTT. Translating it yields CASRMGLRGADTQYF.

V is TRBV28 and J is TRBJ1-5; 7 positions agree with TRBD1. This CDR3 has 15 residues. The V segment lost 6 bases and the J segment 7 bases; nucleotides outside the gene matches: 12. Germline V gene data show CDR1 as MDHEN and CDR2 as SYDVKM. CDR3 protein: CASRSGQTPRQPQHF. The DNA for the CDR3 is TGTGCCAGCAGGTCGGGACAGACCCCGCGCCAGCCCCAGCATTTT.

The rearrangement links TRBV5-5 to TRBJ1-4; D not certain. The germline gives CDR1 SGHKS, CDR2 YYEKEE (reference sequence). Trimming removed 4 bases at V and 8 bases at J, with 15 bases between. The CDR3 sequence is 14 residues long. CDR3 residues: CASSASHGREKLFF. CDR3 coding DNA: TGTGCCAGCAGCGCCAGCCATGGGAGGGAAAAACTGTTTTTT.